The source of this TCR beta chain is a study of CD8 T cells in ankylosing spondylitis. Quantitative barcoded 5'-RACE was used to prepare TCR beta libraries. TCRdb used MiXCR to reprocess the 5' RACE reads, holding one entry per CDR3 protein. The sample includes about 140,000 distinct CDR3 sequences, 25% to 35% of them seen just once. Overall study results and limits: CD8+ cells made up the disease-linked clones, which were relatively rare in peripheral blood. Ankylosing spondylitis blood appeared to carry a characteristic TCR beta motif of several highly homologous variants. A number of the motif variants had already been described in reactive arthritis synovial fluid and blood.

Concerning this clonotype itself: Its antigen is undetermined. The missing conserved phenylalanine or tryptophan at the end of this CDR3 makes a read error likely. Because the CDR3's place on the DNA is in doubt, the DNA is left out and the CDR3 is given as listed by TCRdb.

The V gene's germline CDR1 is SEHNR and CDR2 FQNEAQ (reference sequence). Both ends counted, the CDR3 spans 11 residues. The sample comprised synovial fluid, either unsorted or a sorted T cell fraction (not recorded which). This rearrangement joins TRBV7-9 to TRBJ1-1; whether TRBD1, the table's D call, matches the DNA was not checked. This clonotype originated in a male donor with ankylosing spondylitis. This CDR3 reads CASSPSPVGTS.